This T cell receptor beta chain was captured by sequencing in a study of T cells after posttransplantation cyclophosphamide. Concerning this clone: The antigen remains unidentified.

The CDR3 loop spans 18 amino acids. Germline V lookup: CDR1 SGHAT, CDR2 FQNNGV. V shed 2 bases, J shed 4 bases, and the junction held 12 bases outside the gene matches. Whole-study results and caveats: Skin or GI-infiltrating T cells shared few TRB sequences with blood. TRB clonality was highly associated with recipient CMV seropositivity and reactivation. Donor-recipient repertoire similarity was low at 1-2 months, rising over year one.

Controls had myeloablative marrow grafts with methotrexate and calcineurin inhibitor, sampled at 1 year. Sequencing was performed with immunoSEQ multiplex PCR; in TCRdb, only in-frame clones are kept and a portion is missing. In the table there are approximately 16,000 clones, less than 90% of which are singletons. This chain uses TRBV11-2 with TRBJ2-5; TRBD1 aligns across 11 bases. The receptor was isolated from a male patient between 18 and 35 years old who received an allogeneic stem cell transplant from a related donor, was CMV-positive, and had no GVHD. Certain T cells may be donor cells from the graft. Sequencing used PBMCs, obtained roughly 350 days after allogeneic stem cell transplant with calcineurin inhibitor and methotrexate. The CDR3 loop reads CASSLMTTGTGGRETQYF. CDR3 DNA sequence: TGTGCCAGCAGCTTAATGACCACCGGGACAGGGGGTAGAGAGACCCAGTACTTC.